This T cell receptor beta chain derives from a study of identical twins' blood T cells. The germline V gene encodes CDR1 SGHVS and CDR2 FNYEAQ. The CDR3 sequence is 13 residues long. V shed 7 bases and J shed 1 base, with 10 bases lying between them. TCRdb processed the 5' RACE reads anew with MiXCR; each CDR3 protein has one entry. This sample yields 350,000 to 400,000 distinct CDR3 sequences, of which 28% are seen a single time; approximately 6.6% belongs to the top ten. The specimen was PBMCs. V usage is TRBV7-6 and J usage is TRBJ1-1; unclear D gene. The TCR was taken from a woman aged 18-55 years in good health. The CDR3 sequence is CASKSWQNTEAFF. In DNA, the CDR3 is TGTGCCAGCAAAAGCTGGCAGAACACTGAAGCTTTCTTT.